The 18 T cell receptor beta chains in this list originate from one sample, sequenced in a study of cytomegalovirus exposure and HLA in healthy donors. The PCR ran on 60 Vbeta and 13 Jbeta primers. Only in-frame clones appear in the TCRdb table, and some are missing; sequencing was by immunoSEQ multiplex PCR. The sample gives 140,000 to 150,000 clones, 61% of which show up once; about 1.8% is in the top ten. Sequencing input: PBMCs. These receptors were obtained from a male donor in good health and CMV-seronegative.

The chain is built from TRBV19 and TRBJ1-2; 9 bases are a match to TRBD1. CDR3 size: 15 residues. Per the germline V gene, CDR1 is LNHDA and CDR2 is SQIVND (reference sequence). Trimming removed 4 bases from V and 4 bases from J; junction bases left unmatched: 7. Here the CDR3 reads CASSSGQGIGYGYTF. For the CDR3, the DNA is TGTGCCAGTAGTAGTGGACAGGGGATTGGCTATGGCTACACCTTC.

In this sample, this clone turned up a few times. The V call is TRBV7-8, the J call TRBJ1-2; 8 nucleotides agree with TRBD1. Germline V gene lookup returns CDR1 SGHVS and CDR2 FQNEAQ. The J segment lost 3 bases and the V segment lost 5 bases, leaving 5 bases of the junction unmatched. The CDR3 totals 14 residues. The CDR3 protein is CASSEDRVHYGYTF. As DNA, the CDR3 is TGTGCCAGCAGCGAGGACAGGGTTCACTATGGCTACACCTTC.

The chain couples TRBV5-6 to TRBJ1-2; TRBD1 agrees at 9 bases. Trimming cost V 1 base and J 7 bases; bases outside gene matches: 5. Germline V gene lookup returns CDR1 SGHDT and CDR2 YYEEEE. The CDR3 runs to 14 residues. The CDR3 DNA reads TGTGCCAGCAGCTTGTACTGGACAGGGGTTGGCTACACCTTC. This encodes CASSLYWTGVGYTF.

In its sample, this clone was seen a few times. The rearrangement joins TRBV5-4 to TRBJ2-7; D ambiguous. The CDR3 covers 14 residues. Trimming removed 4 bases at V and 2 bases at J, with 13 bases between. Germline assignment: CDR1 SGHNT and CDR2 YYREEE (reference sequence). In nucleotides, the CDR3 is TGTGCCAGCAGCAATGTCGGTTCTACCTACGAGCAGTACTTC. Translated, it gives CASSNVGSTYEQYF.

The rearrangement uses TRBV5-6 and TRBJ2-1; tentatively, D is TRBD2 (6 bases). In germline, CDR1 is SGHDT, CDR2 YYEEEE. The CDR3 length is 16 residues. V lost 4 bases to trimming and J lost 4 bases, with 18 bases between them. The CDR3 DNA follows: TGTGCCAGCAGCATAAGTCCTAGCGCTACTTACAATGAGCAGTTCTTC. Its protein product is CASSISPSATYNEQFF.

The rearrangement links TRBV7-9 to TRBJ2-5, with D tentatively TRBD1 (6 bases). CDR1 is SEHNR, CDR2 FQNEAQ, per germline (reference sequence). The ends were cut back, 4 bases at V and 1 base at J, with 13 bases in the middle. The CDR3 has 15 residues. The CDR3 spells CASSSDRRVQETQYF. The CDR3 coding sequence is TGTGCCAGCAGCTCTGACAGGAGAGTCCAAGAGACCCAGTACTTC.

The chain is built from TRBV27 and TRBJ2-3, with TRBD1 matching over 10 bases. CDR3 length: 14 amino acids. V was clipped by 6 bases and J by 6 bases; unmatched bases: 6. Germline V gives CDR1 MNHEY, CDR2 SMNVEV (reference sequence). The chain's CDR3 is CASRTGGASDTQYF. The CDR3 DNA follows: TGTGCCAGCAGGACAGGGGGCGCGTCGGATACGCAGTATTTT.

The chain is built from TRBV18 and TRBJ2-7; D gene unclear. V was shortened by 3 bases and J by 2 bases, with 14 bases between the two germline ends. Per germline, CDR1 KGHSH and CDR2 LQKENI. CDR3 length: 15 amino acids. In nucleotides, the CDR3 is TGTGCCAGCTCACCTACTGTTTCGAGCACCTACGAGCAGTACTTC. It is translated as CASSPTVSSTYEQYF.

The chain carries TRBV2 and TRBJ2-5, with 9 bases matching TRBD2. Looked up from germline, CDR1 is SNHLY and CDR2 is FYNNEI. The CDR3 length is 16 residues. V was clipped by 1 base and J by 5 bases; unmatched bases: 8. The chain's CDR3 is CASSEGGRGGRETQYF. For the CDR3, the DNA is TGTGCCAGCAGTGAAGGTGGGCGGGGGGGCCGTGAGACCCAGTACTTC.

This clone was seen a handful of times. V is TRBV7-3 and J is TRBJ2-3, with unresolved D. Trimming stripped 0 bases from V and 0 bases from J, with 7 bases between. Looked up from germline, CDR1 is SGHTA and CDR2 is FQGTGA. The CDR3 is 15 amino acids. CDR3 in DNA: TGTGCCAGCAGCTTAACTCCGACTAGCACAGATACGCAGTATTTT. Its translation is CASSLTPTSTDTQYF.

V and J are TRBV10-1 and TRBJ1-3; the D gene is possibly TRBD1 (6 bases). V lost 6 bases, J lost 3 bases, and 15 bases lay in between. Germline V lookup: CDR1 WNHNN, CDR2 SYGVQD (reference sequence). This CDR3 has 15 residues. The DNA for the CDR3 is TGCGCCAGCAGAAAAAAACAGGGTAGTGGAAACACCATATATTTT. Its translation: CASRKKQGSGNTIYF.

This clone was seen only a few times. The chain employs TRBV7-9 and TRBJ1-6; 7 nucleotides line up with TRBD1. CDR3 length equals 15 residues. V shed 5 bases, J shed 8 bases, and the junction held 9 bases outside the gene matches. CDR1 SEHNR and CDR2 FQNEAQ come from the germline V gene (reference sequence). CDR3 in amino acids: CASSLIATGDSPLHF. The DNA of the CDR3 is TGTGCCAGCAGCCTAATCGCCACAGGGGATTCACCCCTCCACTTT. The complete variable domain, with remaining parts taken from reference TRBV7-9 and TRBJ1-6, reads DTGVSQNPRHKITKRGQNVTFRCDPISEHNRLYWYRQTLGQGPEFLTYFQNEAQLEKSRLLSDRFSAERPKGSFSTLEIQRTEQGDSAMYLCASSLIATGDSPLHFGNGTRLTVT.

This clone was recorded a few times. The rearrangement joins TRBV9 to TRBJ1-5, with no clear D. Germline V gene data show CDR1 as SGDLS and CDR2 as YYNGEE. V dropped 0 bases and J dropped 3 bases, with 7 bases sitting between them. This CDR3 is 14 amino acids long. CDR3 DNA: TGTGCCAGCAGCGTAGATTTCCACAATCAGCCCCAGCATTTT. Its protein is CASSVDFHNQPQHF.

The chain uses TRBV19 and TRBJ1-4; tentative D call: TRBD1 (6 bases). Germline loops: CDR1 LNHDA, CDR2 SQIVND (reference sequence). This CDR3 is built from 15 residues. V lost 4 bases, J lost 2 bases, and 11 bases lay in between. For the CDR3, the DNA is TGTGCCAGTAGTAAAACAGGGCTGACTAATGAAAAACTGTTTTTT. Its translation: CASSKTGLTNEKLFF.

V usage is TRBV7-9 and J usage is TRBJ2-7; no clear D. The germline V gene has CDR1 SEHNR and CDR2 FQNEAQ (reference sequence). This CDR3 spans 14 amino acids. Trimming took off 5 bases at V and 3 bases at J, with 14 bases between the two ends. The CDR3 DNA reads TGTGCCAGCAGCCCGAGACAAGGTAGCTACGAGCAGTACTTC. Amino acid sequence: CASSPRQGSYEQYF.

This chain's CDR3 is CASSLNTGELFF. CDR3 nucleotide sequence: TGTGCCAGCAGCCTTAACACCGGGGAGCTGTTTTTT. This chain connects TRBV5-6 to TRBJ2-2; D unclear. CDR1 and CDR2 (germline): SGHDT, YYEEEE. V was shortened by 4 bases and J by 2 bases, with 3 bases between the two germline ends. The CDR3 totals 12 residues.

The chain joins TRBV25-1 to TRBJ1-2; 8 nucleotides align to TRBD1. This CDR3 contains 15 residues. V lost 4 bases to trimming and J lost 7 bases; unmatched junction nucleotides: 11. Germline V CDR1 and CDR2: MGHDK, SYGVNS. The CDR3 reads CASSGVTGGGAGYTF. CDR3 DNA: TGTGCCAGCAGTGGGGTTACAGGGGGTGGGGCTGGCTACACCTTC.

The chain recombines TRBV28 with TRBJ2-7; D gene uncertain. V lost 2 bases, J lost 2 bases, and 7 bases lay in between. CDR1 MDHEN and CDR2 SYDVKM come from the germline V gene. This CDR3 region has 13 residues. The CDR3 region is CASSLGTPYEQYF. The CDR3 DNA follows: TGTGCCAGCAGTTTAGGTACACCCTACGAGCAGTACTTC.